The 30 T cell receptor beta chains presented below share a single source sample, sequenced in a study of blood T cells in healthy people across ages. A second about 7 to 11 cycle PCR used barcoded and J-beta primers. TCRdb reanalysed the 5' RACE reads using MiXCR and keeps one entry per CDR3 protein. The sample yields hundreds of thousands of distinct CDR3 sequences, more than 20% seen once. The same data also went into a second study, on T cells of mothers and their children.

Material for sequencing was blood. These receptors came from a boy younger than 18 in good health.

This rearrangement joins TRBV29-1 to TRBJ1-2; D unclear. The CDR3 length is 15 residues. The V end lost 0 bases, the J end lost 0 bases, and 11 bases lay between the germline ends. Germline-derived CDR1 and CDR2 are SQVTM and ANQGSEA. This CDR3 reads CSVEEAGTPNYGYTF. CDR3 sequence (DNA): TGCAGCGTTGAAGAGGCGGGCACTCCTAACTATGGCTACACCTTC.

The gene calls are TRBV27 and TRBJ2-3, with D possibly being TRBD1 or TRBD2 (5 bases each). This CDR3 region has 18 residues. The germline V gene has CDR1 MNHEY and CDR2 SMNVEV (reference sequence). Trimming cost V 0 bases and J 5 bases, with 21 bases left between them. CDR3 DNA: TGTGCCAGCAGTTTATCGAGTGTAGGGGACCCCTCAGGAGATACGCAGTATTTT. Protein: CASSLSSVGDPSGDTQYF.

This chain joins TRBV24-1 and TRBJ1-2, with D maybe TRBD1 (5 bases). CDR3 length: 15 amino acids. Germline V gene data show CDR1 as KGHDR and CDR2 as SFDVKD. Trimming took off 1 base at V and 2 bases at J, with 10 bases between the two ends. This CDR3 reads CATSDFPGGNYGYTF. The DNA of the CDR3 is TGTGCCACCAGTGATTTTCCCGGGGGAAACTATGGCTACACCTTC.

The genes are TRBV7-6 and TRBJ1-1; the D gene is possibly TRBD1 (5 bases). This CDR3 spans 14 amino acids. The germline gives CDR1 SGHVS, CDR2 FNYEAQ. Trimming removed 7 bases at V and 5 bases at J, with 17 bases between. The CDR3 spells CASISQASDTEAFF. CDR3 nucleotide sequence: TGTGCCAGCATATCACAGGCTTCGGATACTGAAGCTTTCTTT.

This clonotype was detected many times. This sequence joins TRBV11-2 and TRBJ2-4; D ambiguous. The germline V and J ends were trimmed by 2 bases and 0 bases, with 11 bases remaining between them. The CDR3 covers 16 residues. Germline loops: CDR1 SGHAT, CDR2 FQNNGV. The CDR3 DNA is TGTGCCAGCAGCTTACCACTAAGTGAAGCCAAAAACATTCAGTACTTC. It codes for CASSLPLSEAKNIQYF.

The chain combines TRBV3-1 with TRBJ1-5; D unresolved. The germline V gene has CDR1 LGHDT and CDR2 YNNKEL (reference sequence). The CDR3 sequence is 13 residues long. Trimming left V 0 bases short and J 6 bases short, with 6 bases between. The CDR3 region is CASSQDWGQPQHF. The CDR3 coding sequence is TGTGCCAGCAGCCAAGATTGGGGTCAGCCCCAGCATTTT.

This chain connects TRBV20-1 to TRBJ1-1, with D hard to call. The germline V gene encodes CDR1 DFQATT and CDR2 SNEGSKA (reference sequence). V was shortened by 3 bases and J by 5 bases, with 19 bases between the two germline ends. There are 15 residues in the CDR3. CDR3 amino acids: CSARLRHLGGTEAFF. The CDR3 DNA reads TGCAGTGCTAGGCTGCGGCATCTTGGCGGGACTGAAGCTTTCTTT.

This clonotype was detected a few times. The chain carries TRBV7-2 and TRBJ1-6; 8 bases align to TRBD1. CDR1 and CDR2 from the germline V gene are SGHTA and FQGNSA. The V segment lost 5 bases and the J segment 10 bases; nucleotides outside the gene matches: 10. The CDR3 sequence is 15 residues long. CDR3 coding DNA: TGTGCCAGCAGCCTCCGAGACAGGGGAGAATCACCCCTCCACTTT. This encodes CASSLRDRGESPLHF.

In DNA, the CDR3 is TGTGCCAGCAGCTTAATAGCGGGAGGCTCCTGGGAGCAGTACTTC. It encodes CASSLIAGGSWEQYF. The chain couples TRBV28 to TRBJ2-7; 10 bases are shared with TRBD2. CDR1 is MDHEN, CDR2 SYDVKM, per germline. The CDR3 length is 15 residues. After removal of 6 bases from V and 7 bases from J, the junction contained 12 bases not matched to a gene.

Points on this clonotype: A junction end diverges from the germline sequence, so it may reflect a read error. The rearrangement uses TRBV9 and TRBJ2-3, with 9 bases identical to TRBD1. Per the germline V gene, CDR1 is SGDLS and CDR2 is YYNGEE. The CDR3 has 15 amino acids. The CDR3 spells CASSARDRDTDTQYF. The CDR3 bases are TGTGCCAGCAGCGCCCGGGACAGGGACACAGATACGCAATATTTT.

This clonotype appeared a few times. The V and J genes are TRBV21-1 and TRBJ2-5; the table's D gene call, TRBD1, was not cross checked with the DNA. TRBV21-1 is a recognized pseudogene. The CDR3 spans 17 residues. This chain's CDR3 is CASSGHRTEQFQETQYF. Written as DNA, the CDR3 is TGTGCCAGCAGCGGCCACCGGACAGAGCAGTTCCAAGAGACCCAGTACTTC.

This clonotype turned up a few times. The chain has TRBV5-6 and TRBJ2-3; D is undetermined. This CDR3 comprises 15 residues. The V end lost 1 base, the J end lost 0 bases, and 9 bases lay between the germline ends. Germline CDR1 is SGHDT and CDR2 is YYEEEE. The CDR3 sequence: CASSLHLTSTDTQYF. Here the CDR3 DNA reads TGTGCCAGCAGCTTGCACCTAACTAGCACAGATACGCAGTATTTT.

CDR3 region: CASSYSRGQTEAFF. In DNA, the CDR3 is TGTGCCAGCAGTTACTCGAGGGGACAGACTGAAGCTTTCTTT. The gene calls are TRBV6-6 and TRBJ1-1; 7 bases align to TRBD1. CDR1 is MNHNY, CDR2 SVGAGI, per germline (reference sequence). V was pared by 0 bases and J by 5 bases, with 3 bases of the junction left unmatched. The CDR3 contains 14 residues.

The chain links TRBV20-1 to TRBJ1-5; 9 bases fit TRBD1. This CDR3 has 15 amino acids. Germline CDR1 is DFQATT and CDR2 is SNEGSKA (reference sequence). V was clipped by 5 bases and J by 2 bases; unmatched bases: 7. CDR3 sequence reads: CSASTGGGGNQPQHF. In DNA, the CDR3 is TGCAGTGCTTCGACAGGGGGGGGTGGCAATCAGCCCCAGCATTTT.

The chain couples TRBV28 to TRBJ1-2, with a possible D match to TRBD1 (6 bases). The CDR3 consists of 14 residues. The V gene's germline CDR1 is MDHEN and CDR2 SYDVKM. V gave up 5 bases and J gave up 8 bases, with 18 bases separating them. The CDR3 protein is CASSGGHQLRGYTF. CDR3 sequence (DNA): TGTGCCAGCAGTGGGGGACACCAATTGAGAGGCTACACCTTC.

This clonotype was seen a few times. The rearrangement joins TRBV20-1 to TRBJ2-7; D is perhaps TRBD1 (6 bases). V was clipped by 6 bases and J by 5 bases, with 11 bases between them. Germline CDR1 DFQATT, CDR2 SNEGSKA (reference sequence). CDR3 length equals 11 residues. CDR3 coding DNA: TGCAGTGCCAACAGGGAAAACGAGCAGTACTTC. It translates to CSANRENEQYF.

This clonotype has a count of ten or more. The V call is TRBV7-2, the J call TRBJ2-5; 7 nucleotides line up with TRBD2. Germline CDR1 is SGHTA and CDR2 is FQGNSA. The ends lost 2 bases at V and 3 bases at J; junction bases unmatched: 12. CDR3 length: 17 residues. CDR3 protein: CASSLNGGRVFKETQYF. The CDR3 nucleotides are TGTGCCAGCAGCTTAAACGGGGGGAGGGTTTTTAAAGAGACCCAGTACTTC.

This clonotype has a handful of counts. The chain combines TRBV6-5 with TRBJ2-3; 14 bases match TRBD2. Germline V gene lookup returns CDR1 MNHEY and CDR2 SVGAGI. There are 18 residues in the CDR3. With V trimmed by 4 bases and J by 3 bases, 9 bases remained unmatched. This chain's CDR3 is CASSSPGTSGGNTDTQYF. The CDR3 DNA reads TGTGCCAGCAGTTCCCCCGGGACTAGCGGGGGTAATACAGATACGCAGTATTTT.

This clonotype was seen more than once but under ten times. This chain links TRBV3-1 with TRBJ1-5, with D possibly being TRBD1 (5 bases). Germline CDR1 and CDR2: LGHDT and YNNKEL (reference sequence). Trimming removed 5 bases from V and 5 bases from J, with 13 bases in between. The CDR3 spans 14 residues. This CDR3 reads CASSARDGYQPQHF. The CDR3 nucleotides are TGTGCCAGCAGCGCCCGGGACGGTTATCAGCCCCAGCATTTT.

The gene calls are TRBV12-3 or TRBV12-4 and TRBJ1-1; the match to TRBD1 covers 7 bases. This CDR3 is built from 13 residues. After removal of 7 bases from V and 4 bases from J, the junction contained 6 bases not matched to a gene. The CDR3 region has the DNA TGTGCCAGCACTCTACAGGGGTTCACTGAAGCTTTCTTT. Translation: CASTLQGFTEAFF.

Many counts were recorded for this clonotype. This chain joins TRBV5-1 and TRBJ2-5; possibly TRBD2 for D (5 bases). The CDR3 is 14 residues long. The germline CDR1 and CDR2 sequences are SGHRS and YFSETQ. Trimming took 1 base from V and 2 from J, leaving 9 bases between them. CDR3 loop: CASSLFGVQETQYF. The CDR3 nucleotides read TGCGCCAGCAGCTTGTTCGGGGTACAAGAGACCCAGTACTTC.

V is TRBV5-1 and J is TRBJ2-5; the match to TRBD2 covers 7 bases. The DNA end lines up better with TRBJ2-7; the J call may be wrong. This CDR3 has 14 amino acids. Germline assignment: CDR1 SGHRS and CDR2 YFSETQ. In DNA, the CDR3 is TGCGCCAGCACCGACTGGGAGGGATCGGGCGAGCAGTACTTC. Encoded protein: CASTDWEGSGEQYF.

The chain couples TRBV20-1 to TRBJ2-3, with 9 bases aligning to TRBD2. This CDR3 comprises 14 residues. Trimming removed 5 bases from V and 2 bases from J; junction bases left unmatched: 5. Germline V CDR1 and CDR2: DFQATT, SNEGSKA (reference sequence). The CDR3 nucleotides read TGCAGTGCTTACGGCGGGAGGGCCACAGATACGCAGTATTTT. The encoded protein is CSAYGGRATDTQYF.

V gene TRBV3-1 combines with J gene TRBJ1-1; D might be TRBD1 (6 bases). V was pared by 8 bases and J by 3 bases, with 10 bases between. This CDR3 has 12 amino acids. CDR1 is LGHDT and CDR2 is YNNKEL in the germline V gene (reference sequence). The CDR3 here is CASRQGHTEAFF. The CDR3 nucleotides read TGTGCCAGCCGGCAGGGGCACACTGAAGCTTTCTTT. Full variable domain (missing parts from reference TRBV3-1 and TRBJ1-1): DTAVSQTPKYLVTQMGNDKSIKCEQNLGHDTMYWYKQDSKKFLKIMFSYNNKELIINETVPNRFSPKSPDKAHLNLHINSLELGDSAVYFCASRQGHTEAFFGQGTRLTVV.

The chain links TRBV6-5 to TRBJ2-7, with D perhaps matching TRBD1 or TRBD2 (5 bases each). Germline CDR1 reads MNHEY; CDR2 reads SVGAGI. The CDR3 runs to 14 residues. Trimming stripped 8 bases from V and 3 bases from J, with 17 bases between. CDR3 residues: CASRDGTVSYEQYF. The CDR3 DNA follows: TGTGCCAGCCGAGACGGGACGGTGAGCTACGAGCAGTACTTC.

The genes are TRBV21-1 and TRBJ2-3; no check of the table's D call, TRBD1, against the DNA was made. TRBV21-1 constitutes a pseudogene. This CDR3 has 14 amino acids. The CDR3 coding sequence is TGTGCCAGCAAGAGAGCAGGGGGGGTAGATACGCAGTATTTT. Amino acids: CASKRAGGVDTQYF.

There are a few counts of this clonotype. The chain employs TRBV6-6 and TRBJ2-7; 8 nucleotides agree with TRBD2. Germline V gene data show CDR1 as MNHNY and CDR2 as SVGAGI (reference sequence). V was pared by 8 bases and J by 7 bases, with 10 bases of the junction left unmatched. This CDR3 region has 13 residues. Here the CDR3 reads CASQRGREEEQYF. In nucleotides, the CDR3 is TGTGCCAGCCAACGGGGGCGGGAGGAGGAGCAGTACTTC.

This clonotype came up a few times. The V gene is TRBV25-1, the J gene TRBJ2-5, with D uncertain. The CDR3 is 12 residues long. V lost 4 bases and J 10 bases, leaving 13 bases between the germline ends. The germline CDR1 and CDR2 sequences are MGHDK and SYGVNS. The CDR3 loop is CASSVPGGDQYF. CDR3 DNA sequence: TGTGCCAGCAGTGTACCTGGCGGAGACCAGTACTTC.

This clonotype was counted at least ten times. The V and J genes are TRBV27 and TRBJ2-7, with a possible D match to TRBD2 (6 bases). The germline gives CDR1 MNHEY, CDR2 SMNVEV (reference sequence). With 2 bases removed from V and 0 bases from J, the gap between germline ends came to 8 bases. CDR3 length: 14 amino acids. The CDR3 coding sequence is TGTGCCAGCAGTTTAGGAGGGCCCTCCTACGAGCAGTACTTC. Translated: CASSLGGPSYEQYF.

This clonotype appeared a few times. The V call is TRBV25-1, the J call TRBJ2-7; tentatively, D is TRBD2 (7 bases). Trimming removed 5 bases from V and 4 bases from J, with 24 bases in between. Germline CDR1 reads MGHDK; CDR2 reads SYGVNS. This CDR3 comprises 17 residues. The CDR3 loop is CASSSLLGAGAAYEQYF. The CDR3 DNA follows: TGTGCCAGCAGTTCCCTTTTAGGGGCGGGGGCTGCATACGAGCAGTACTTC.